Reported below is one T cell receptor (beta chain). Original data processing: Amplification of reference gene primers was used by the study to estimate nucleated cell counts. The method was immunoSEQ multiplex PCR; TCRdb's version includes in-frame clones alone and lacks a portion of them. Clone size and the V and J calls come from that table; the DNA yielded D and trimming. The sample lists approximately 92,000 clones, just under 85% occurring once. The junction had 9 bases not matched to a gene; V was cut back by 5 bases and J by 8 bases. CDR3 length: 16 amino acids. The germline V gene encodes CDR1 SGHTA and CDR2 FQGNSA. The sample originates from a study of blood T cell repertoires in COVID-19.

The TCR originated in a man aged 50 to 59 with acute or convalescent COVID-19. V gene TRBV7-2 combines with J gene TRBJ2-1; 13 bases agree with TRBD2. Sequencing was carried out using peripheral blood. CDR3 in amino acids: CASSPQGLAGMDEQFF. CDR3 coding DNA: TGTGCCAGCAGCCCCCAGGGACTAGCGGGAATGGATGAGCAGTTCTTC.